One T cell receptor beta chain is described in this entry. The antigen remains unidentified. From germline, CDR1 is MNHNY and CDR2 SVGAGI (reference sequence). The CDR3 loop spans 13 amino acids. V shed 6 bases and J 8 bases; nucleotides not matched to a gene: 2. Some clones are missing from TCRdb's copy, which holds only in-frame ones; the method was immunoSEQ multiplex PCR. The sample lists approximately 56,000 clones, 70% to 90% occurring once. The sample belongs to a study of T cell responses to AZD1222 COVID-19 vaccine. Turning to the study itself: Second-dose recipients at about 4 or about 12 weeks were treated as one pooled group.

Whole-study results and caveats: The study identified only a handful of AZD1222 recipients as seropositive at baseline. Among spike-specific TCRs, nearly half reportedly target unmutated variant regions.

The rearrangement uses TRBV6-6 and TRBJ2-1; 12 nucleotides agree with TRBD2. Material: peripheral blood, obtained on day 0 of AZD1222 vaccination. This sequence originates from an adult in good health. Written as DNA, the CDR3 is TGTGCCAGCAGCCTAGCGGGGGGGCATGAGCAGTTCTTC. Its translation is CASSLAGGHEQFF.